Reported below is one TCR beta chain. These data come from a study of blood T cell repertoires in COVID-19. The CDR3 is 15 amino acids. Trimming removed 4 bases from V and 2 bases from J; junction bases left unmatched: 6. Germline CDR1 reads SGHRS; CDR2 reads YFSETQ. Here immunoSEQ multiplex PCR was the method, and the copy in TCRdb shows in-frame clones only, minus some. Among some 100,000 clones, 65% to 90% were seen once, and the ten largest hold about 2.5%. V is TRBV5-1 and J is TRBJ1-3; TRBD1 agrees at 7 bases. The sample comprised PBMCs or T cells enriched from blood (not recorded which). The receptor comes from a woman between 50 and 59 years old who had recovered from COVID-19. As DNA, the CDR3 is TGCGCCAGCAGCCGAACAGGGGAAACTGGAAACACCATATATTTT. This translates into CASSRTGETGNTIYF.